One TCR beta chain is described in this entry. Its specificity is not known. This entry comes from a study of T cell responses to AZD1222 COVID-19 vaccine. Findings of the study overall: In the spike-specific TCR repertoire, nearly half reportedly target unmutated variant regions. Donors were largely white British and mainly female; clonal diversity was possibly underestimated.

Germline assignment: CDR1 MNHEY and CDR2 SVGEGT. With 4 bases removed from V and 6 bases from J, the gap between germline ends came to 10 bases. This CDR3 comprises 13 residues. Here immunoSEQ multiplex PCR was the method, and the copy in TCRdb shows in-frame clones only, minus some. This table holds under 150,000 clones, around 87% found once. The chain carries TRBV6-2 or TRBV6-3 and TRBJ2-1; D unclear. This receptor was identified in an adult in good health. Sequencing used peripheral blood, obtained on day 0 of AZD1222 vaccination. The CDR3, as DNA: TGTGCCAGCAGTTGGTATATCATCAATGAGCAGTTCTTC. It codes for CASSWYIINEQFF.